Each of the 27 T cell receptor beta chains below was sequenced from the same sample in a study of cytomegalovirus exposure and HLA in healthy donors. The PCR had 60 Vbeta and 13 Jbeta primers. Assay used: immunoSEQ multiplex PCR; TCRdb lists only in-frame clones, some missing. This sample has about 160,000 clones, with approximately 80% found just once. The sample was PBMCs. These receptors were taken from a man aged 50-59 years in good health and CMV-seropositive.

This clone showed up just once. The chain couples TRBV5-1 to TRBJ1-1; TRBD1 is a possible D gene (6 bases). CDR1 and CDR2 from the germline V gene are SGHRS and YFSETQ. CDR3 length: 15 amino acids. Between the trimmed V and J ends, which lost 1 base and 0 bases, there was a span of 10 bases. Here the CDR3 reads CASSLQDRMNTEAFF. The CDR3 coding sequence is TGCGCCAGCAGCTTGCAGGACAGAATGAACACTGAAGCTTTCTTT.

The sample holds one count of this clone. The chain links TRBV4-2 to TRBJ2-1, with D unresolved. Trimming left V 1 base short and J 1 base short, with 5 bases between. This CDR3 is 14 amino acids long. CDR1 is LGHNA and CDR2 is YNFKEQ in the germline V gene. DNA of the CDR3: TGTGCCAGCAGCCAAGTCGGGTCCTACAATGAGCAGTTCTTC. Translation gives CASSQVGSYNEQFF.

V gene TRBV9 combines with J gene TRBJ1-2; D gene unclear. Trimming left V 3 bases short and J 3 bases short, with 12 bases between. CDR3 length: 14 amino acids. Per germline, CDR1 SGDLS and CDR2 YYNGEE. The CDR3 bases are TGTGCCAGCAGCGGCACAGCAGTAGACTATGGCTACACCTTC. Its protein product is CASSGTAVDYGYTF.

The chain recombines TRBV7-6 with TRBJ1-1; D is possibly TRBD1 (6 bases). The V gene lost 5 bases and the J gene lost 7 bases, with 20 bases spanning the gap. Germline values: CDR1 SGHVS, CDR2 FNYEAQ. This CDR3 has 15 residues. In DNA form, the CDR3 reads TGTGCCAGCAGCACCGACAGGCATAGAGGGATTGAAGCTTTCTTT. This sequence encodes CASSTDRHRGIEAFF.

The chain recombines TRBV30 with TRBJ1-4; tentatively, D is TRBD1 (6 bases). The CDR3 has 11 amino acids. V lost 8 bases to trimming and J lost 6 bases, with 10 bases between them. The germline V gene encodes CDR1 GTSNPN and CDR2 SVGIG (reference sequence). CDR3 DNA sequence: TGTGCCGCCTCAGGGGATGAAAAACTGTTTTTT. Protein sequence: CAASGDEKLFF.

This clone has a single count. The V gene is TRBV11-2, the J gene TRBJ2-5; no reliable D call. The CDR3 is 13 residues long. CDR1 and CDR2 from the germline V gene are SGHAT and FQNNGV. Trimming took 3 bases from V and 1 from J, leaving 6 bases between them. The CDR3, as DNA: TGTGCCAGCAGCTTCGGGTTCCAAGAGACCCAGTACTTC. Protein sequence: CASSFGFQETQYF.

The rearrangement uses TRBV18 and TRBJ1-2; D uncertain. This CDR3 spans 13 amino acids. The germline V gene has CDR1 KGHSH and CDR2 LQKENI. Trimming removed 0 bases from V and 6 bases from J, with 8 bases in between. The CDR3 DNA is TGTGCCAGCTCACCACCGGGAGCCGATGGCTACACCTTC. Protein product: CASSPPGADGYTF.

The gene calls are TRBV9 and TRBJ2-7; no clear D. The V gene's germline CDR1 is SGDLS and CDR2 YYNGEE. This CDR3 region has 13 residues. V was clipped by 5 bases and J by 6 bases, with 15 bases between them. The DNA of the CDR3 is TGTGCCAGCAGTGCCCCGAGGAAGTCCGAGCAGTACTTC. This codes for CASSAPRKSEQYF.

The gene calls are TRBV9 and TRBJ2-7; 8 bases line up with TRBD2. Per the germline V gene, CDR1 is SGDLS and CDR2 is YYNGEE. The V segment lost 4 bases and the J segment 4 bases; nucleotides outside the gene matches: 13. This CDR3 has 16 amino acids. For the CDR3, the DNA is TGTGCCAGCAGCCCAAGAAGCGGGAGTGGGCGATACGAGCAGTACTTC. The encoded protein is CASSPRSGSGRYEQYF.

This clone was detected a few times. The J gene is TRBJ1-1, the V gene TRBV28; 7 nucleotides line up with TRBD1. Germline CDR1 is MDHEN and CDR2 is SYDVKM. The CDR3 consists of 15 residues. Trimming took 6 bases from V and 0 from J; bases not matched to a gene: 7. The CDR3, as DNA: TGTGCCAGCAGCCTCCCGGGACAGATGAACACTGAAGCTTTCTTT. This translates into CASSLPGQMNTEAFF.

This chain links TRBV30 with TRBJ1-1; D perhaps matches TRBD1 (5 bases). The CDR3 is made up of 13 amino acids. V lost 4 bases, J lost 2 bases, and 11 bases lay in between. Germline V CDR1 and CDR2: GTSNPN, SVGIG (reference sequence). CDR3 nucleotide sequence: TGTGCCTGGATCCAGGGTTTTAACACTGAAGCTTTCTTT. Its translation is CAWIQGFNTEAFF.

The chain uses TRBV6-5 and TRBJ2-7; TRBD1 aligns across 7 bases. This CDR3 is 15 amino acids long. Germline loops: CDR1 MNHEY, CDR2 SVGAGI. Germline trimming cut 4 bases from V and 0 bases from J; bases unmatched to any gene: 6. The CDR3 region has the DNA TGTGCCAGCAGTTTTGACAGGGACGACTCCTACGAGCAGTACTTC. Translating gives CASSFDRDDSYEQYF.

The chain links TRBV6-5 to TRBJ1-5, with no clear D. Trimming cost V 6 bases and J 6 bases, with 18 bases left between them. This CDR3 region has 15 residues. Germline V gene sequence: CDR1 MNHEY, CDR2 SVGAGI. CDR3 DNA: TGTGCCAGCAGCCTAAGCGAGCCCGTCAGTCAGCCCCAGCATTTT. It yields the protein CASSLSEPVSQPQHF.

The chain carries TRBV27 and TRBJ2-3; unclear D gene. V was cut by 8 bases and J by 0 bases, with 12 bases left in between. This CDR3 region has 14 residues. Germline assignment: CDR1 MNHEY and CDR2 SMNVEV (reference sequence). The CDR3 reads CASSLARSTDTQYF. The CDR3 DNA reads TGTGCCAGCTCCCTTGCCCGGAGCACAGATACGCAGTATTTT.

The chain has TRBV7-9 and TRBJ2-1, with D uncertain. This CDR3 has 14 residues. From germline, CDR1 is SEHNR and CDR2 FQNEAQ (reference sequence). V was clipped by 5 bases and J by 1 base, with 9 bases between them. Here the CDR3 DNA reads TGTGCCAGCAGCGAGGCGTCATCCTACAATGAGCAGTTCTTC. Its translation is CASSEASSYNEQFF. The variable domain in full, with the rest retrieved from reference TRBV7-9 and TRBJ2-1, is DTGVSQNPRHKITKRGQNVTFRCDPISEHNRLYWYRQTLGQGPEFLTYFQNEAQLEKSRLLSDRFSAERPKGSFSTLEIQRTEQGDSAMYLCASSEASSYNEQFFGPGTRLTVL.

The gene calls are TRBV9 and TRBJ2-5, with D possibly matching TRBD2 (5 bases). With 0 bases removed from V and 1 base from J, the gap between germline ends came to 10 bases. The CDR3 sequence is 15 residues long. Germline V lookup: CDR1 SGDLS, CDR2 YYNGEE. The CDR3 spells CASSVGGLPQETQYF. CDR3 DNA: TGTGCCAGCAGCGTAGGAGGGCTCCCCCAAGAGACCCAGTACTTC.

The J gene is TRBJ1-5, the V gene TRBV28, with a tentative D call TRBD1 (5 bases). Per germline, CDR1 MDHEN and CDR2 SYDVKM. CDR3 size: 12 residues. V lost 5 bases to trimming and J lost 3 bases, with 5 bases between them. CDR3 protein: CASSGANQPQHF. The CDR3 nucleotides are TGTGCCAGCAGTGGGGCCAATCAGCCCCAGCATTTT.

The chain has TRBV4-3 and TRBJ2-2; 11 nucleotides match TRBD1. Germline V lookup: CDR1 LGHNA, CDR2 YSLEER. This CDR3 spans 15 amino acids. The J segment lost 5 bases and the V segment lost 5 bases, leaving 4 bases of the junction unmatched. The CDR3, as DNA: TGCGCCAGCAGCGCGGACAGGGGGCGTACCGGGGAGCTGTTTTTT. Amino acids: CASSADRGRTGELFF.

This clone appeared a single time. The chain is built from TRBV10-3 and TRBJ1-4; D is unresolved. This CDR3 has 12 amino acids. Germline lookup yields CDR1 ENHRY and CDR2 SYGVKD. The V end lost 11 bases, the J end lost 7 bases, and 14 bases lay between the germline ends. The CDR3 reads CASKSEAEKLFF. DNA of the CDR3: TGTGCCTCCAAGAGTGAGGCTGAAAAACTGTTTTTT.

A note on this clone: Other DNA sequences from this sample encode an identical CDR3 as well. This rearrangement joins TRBV7-2 to TRBJ1-2, with D possibly TRBD1 on 6 matching bases. Germline V gene sequence: CDR1 SGHTA, CDR2 FQGNSA. With 1 base removed from V and 5 bases from J, the gap between germline ends came to 8 bases. The CDR3 length is 13 residues. In DNA form, the CDR3 reads TGTGCCAGCAGCTTAGGCCAGGGGTATGGCTACACCTTC. Protein product: CASSLGQGYGYTF.

The chain couples TRBV4-3 to TRBJ2-7; D is perhaps TRBD2 (6 bases). The CDR3 length is 17 residues. Trimming left V 3 bases short and J 0 bases short, with 18 bases between. CDR1 is LGHNA, CDR2 YSLEER, per germline. The CDR3 is CASSQQLGAGSSYEQYF. CDR3 in DNA: TGCGCCAGCAGCCAGCAGCTAGGGGCGGGGAGCTCCTACGAGCAGTACTTC.

This clone was counted only a few times. The V call is TRBV9, the J call TRBJ2-7, with 10 positions matching TRBD1. The V gene's germline CDR1 is SGDLS and CDR2 YYNGEE. This CDR3 contains 15 residues. The trim removed 0 bases at V and 4 bases at J, leaving 4 bases unmatched. CDR3 protein: CASSVGQGAKYEQYF. The CDR3 coding sequence is TGTGCCAGCAGCGTAGGACAGGGGGCGAAATACGAGCAGTACTTC.

The CDR3 loop reads CASSQDLAGVRETQYF. CDR3 coding DNA: TGCGCCAGCAGCCAAGATCTCGCGGGAGTACGAGAGACCCAGTACTTC. The chain uses TRBV4-1 and TRBJ2-5; 7 bases are shared with TRBD2. Trimming cost V 0 bases and J 4 bases; bases outside gene matches: 8. Germline CDR1 is MGHRA and CDR2 is YSYEKL. This CDR3 is 16 amino acids long.

The V gene is TRBV29-1, the J gene TRBJ2-5, with a possible D match to TRBD1 (5 bases). With 5 bases removed from V and 5 bases from J, the gap between germline ends came to 12 bases. The CDR3 has 12 amino acids. Germline V gives CDR1 SQVTM, CDR2 ANQGSEA. The CDR3 DNA follows: TGCAGCGTTTCAAGGGGCGAGGAGACCCAGTACTTC. It translates to CSVSRGEETQYF.

As concerns this clone: This sample includes further DNA sequences coding for the same CDR3. The rearrangement uses TRBV19 and TRBJ1-5, with D tentatively TRBD1 (6 bases). The germline V gene encodes CDR1 LNHDA and CDR2 SQIVND (reference sequence). V lost 2 bases, J lost 2 bases, and 7 bases lay in between. The CDR3 covers 14 residues. This CDR3 reads CASSISGGNQPQHF. CDR3 nucleotides: TGTGCCAGTAGTATATCAGGGGGCAATCAGCCCCAGCATTTT.

The chain employs TRBV27 and TRBJ1-1; TRBD1 matches at 7 bases. V shed 5 bases and J 3 bases; nucleotides not matched to a gene: 30. CDR3 length: 22 residues. Germline CDR1 reads MNHEY; CDR2 reads SMNVEV (reference sequence). CDR3 bases: TGTGCCAGCAGTCATAGGGGAATTTATTCCACGGCGGGGCCCGACAGGGACACTGAAGCTTTCTTT. The encoded protein is CASSHRGIYSTAGPDRDTEAFF.

The chain joins TRBV2 to TRBJ1-1; TRBD1 aligns across 8 bases. J was trimmed by 4 bases and V by 7 bases; bases with no gene match: 5. The CDR3 sequence is 13 residues long. Germline values: CDR1 SNHLY, CDR2 FYNNEI. CDR3 loop: CASTGQGITEAFF. The CDR3 nucleotides read TGTGCCAGCACCGGACAGGGTATCACTGAAGCTTTCTTT.